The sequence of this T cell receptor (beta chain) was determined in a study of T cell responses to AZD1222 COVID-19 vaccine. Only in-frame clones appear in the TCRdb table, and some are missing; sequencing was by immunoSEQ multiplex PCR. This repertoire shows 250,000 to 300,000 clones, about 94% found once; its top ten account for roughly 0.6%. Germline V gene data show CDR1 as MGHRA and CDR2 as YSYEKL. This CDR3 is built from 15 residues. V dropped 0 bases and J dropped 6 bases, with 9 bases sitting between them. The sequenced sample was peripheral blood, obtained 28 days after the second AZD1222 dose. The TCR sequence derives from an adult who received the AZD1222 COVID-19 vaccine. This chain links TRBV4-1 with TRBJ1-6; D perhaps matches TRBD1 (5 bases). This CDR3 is CASSQETGVNSPLHF. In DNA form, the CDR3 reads TGCGCCAGCAGCCAAGAGACGGGGGTTAATTCACCCCTCCACTTT.